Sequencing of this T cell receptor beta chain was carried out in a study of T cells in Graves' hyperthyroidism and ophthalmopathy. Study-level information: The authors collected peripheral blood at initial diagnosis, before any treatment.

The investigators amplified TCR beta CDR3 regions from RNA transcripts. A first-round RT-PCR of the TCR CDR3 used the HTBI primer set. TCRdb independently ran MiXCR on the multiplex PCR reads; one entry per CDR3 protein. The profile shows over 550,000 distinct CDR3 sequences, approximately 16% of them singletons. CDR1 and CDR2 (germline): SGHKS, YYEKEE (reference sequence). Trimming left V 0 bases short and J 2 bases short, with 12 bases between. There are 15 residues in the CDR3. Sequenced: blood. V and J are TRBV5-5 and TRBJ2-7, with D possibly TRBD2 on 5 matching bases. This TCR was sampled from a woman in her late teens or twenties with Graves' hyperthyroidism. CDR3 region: CASSLGAGETYEQYF. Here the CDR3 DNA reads TGTGCCAGCAGCTTGGGTGCGGGTGAGACCTACGAGCAGTACTTC.